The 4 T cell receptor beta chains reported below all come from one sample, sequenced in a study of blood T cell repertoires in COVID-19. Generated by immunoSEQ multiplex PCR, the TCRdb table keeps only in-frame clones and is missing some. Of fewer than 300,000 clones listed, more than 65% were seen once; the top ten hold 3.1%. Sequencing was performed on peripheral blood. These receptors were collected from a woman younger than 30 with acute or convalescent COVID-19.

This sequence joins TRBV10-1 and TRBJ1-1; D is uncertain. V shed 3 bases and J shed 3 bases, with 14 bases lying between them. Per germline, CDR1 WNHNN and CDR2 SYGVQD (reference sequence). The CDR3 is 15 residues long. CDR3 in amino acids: CASSDPPAGDTEAFF. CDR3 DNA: TGCGCCAGCAGTGATCCCCCAGCTGGAGACACTGAAGCTTTCTTT.

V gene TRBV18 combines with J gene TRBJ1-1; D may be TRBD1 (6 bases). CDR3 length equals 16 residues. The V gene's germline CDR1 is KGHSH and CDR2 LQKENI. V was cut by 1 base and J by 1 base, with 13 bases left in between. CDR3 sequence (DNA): TGTGCCAGCTCACCACTCCCCGGACAGAAGAACACTGAAGCTTTCTTT. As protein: CASSPLPGQKNTEAFF.

Here the CDR3 reads CASRVGTGNQPQHF. In nucleotides, the CDR3 is TGTGCCAGCAGGGTGGGGACAGGGAATCAGCCCCAGCATTTT. The chain combines TRBV6-5 with TRBJ1-5; 9 bases agree with TRBD1. The length of the CDR3 is 14 residues. The V gene's germline CDR1 is MNHEY and CDR2 SVGAGI. J lost 4 bases, V lost 6 bases, and 4 bases had no gene match.

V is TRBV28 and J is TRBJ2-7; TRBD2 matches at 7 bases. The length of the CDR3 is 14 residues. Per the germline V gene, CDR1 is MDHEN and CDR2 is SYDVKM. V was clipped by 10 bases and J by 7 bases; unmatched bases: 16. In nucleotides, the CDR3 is TGTGCCACATGCAGCGGGACGCATCCATGGGAGCAGTACTTC. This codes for CATCSGTHPWEQYF. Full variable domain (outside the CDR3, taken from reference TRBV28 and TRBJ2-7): DVKVTQSSRYLVKRTGEKVFLECVQDMDHENMFWYRQDPGLGLRLIYFSYDVKMKEKGDIPEGYSVSREKKERFSLILESASTNQTSMYLCATCSGTHPWEQYFGPGTRLTVT.